These T cell receptor beta chains were read from a single sample in a study of CD8 T cells in ankylosing spondylitis. MiXCR, applied by TCRdb to the 5' RACE reads, yields one record per CDR3 protein. Of some 290,000 distinct CDR3 sequences listed, 20% are singletons. The specimen was blood, either unsorted or a sorted T cell fraction (not recorded which). These receptor sequences come from a male donor with ankylosing spondylitis or in good health (not recorded which). The CDR3 runs from the conserved cysteine through the conserved F or W. The D gene is left open where the match is weak. Only some rows state a clone size, as once, few, many or a class for expanded clones.

-	TRBV20-1	TRBD1	TRBJ2-3	TGCAGTACTGTAGACAGGGGCGCTAGCACAGATACGCAGTATTTT	CSTVDRGASTDTQYF
-	TRBV29-1	-	TRBJ1-1	TGCACCTCTGGGGGCCCGAACACTGAAGCTTTCTTT	CTSGGPNTEAFF
few	TRBV15	-	TRBJ2-1	TGTGCCACCAGCACCACAGGGTTGGGGAACAATGAGCAGTTCTTC	CATSTTGLGNNEQFF
-	TRBV12-3/TRBV12-4	-	TRBJ2-3	TGTGCCAGCAGTTTTTTCGGAGCCTCCGGAGGGACAGATACGCAGTATTTT	CASSFFGASGGTDTQYF
-	TRBV15	-	TRBJ2-6	TGTGCCACCAGTGGCGGTGGCTCTGGGGCCAACGTCCTGACTTTC	CATSGGGSGANVLTF
-	TRBV4-2	TRBD2	TRBJ2-5	TGTGCCAGCAGCCTGACTAGCGTGGAGACCCAGTACTTC	CASSLTSVETQYF
-	TRBV7-2	-	TRBJ1-2	TGTGCCAGCAGCTTAGCGCCCGGGGGTAATGACTACACCTTC	CASSLAPGGNDYTF
few	TRBV5-1	-	TRBJ1-4	TGCGCCAGCAGCGACGAGGATGAAAAACTGTTTTTT	CASSDEDEKLFF
-	TRBV7-2	-	TRBJ2-4	TGTGCCAGCAGCTCGGAAGCCAAAAACATTCAGTACTTC	CASSSEAKNIQYF
few	TRBV11-2	TRBD2	TRBJ2-1	TGTGCCAGCTTGGGGCGGGAGGGCCTTAATGAGCAGTTCTTC	CASLGREGLNEQFF
-	TRBV29-1	-	TRBJ2-4	TGCAGCGTCCAAAAGGGGGGGCGCGGAGGATCGACCAAAAACATTCAGTACTTC	CSVQKGGRGGSTKNIQYF
few	TRBV20-1	TRBD1	TRBJ1-6	TGCAGTGCTAGAGAAAACAGGGGAGGTTCACCCCTCCACTTT	CSARENRGGSPLHF
few	TRBV5-1	TRBD1	TRBJ2-2	TGCGCCAGCAGCTTGGTGTCAGGGGGCCGGCCCGGGGAGCTGTTTTTT	CASSLVSGGRPGELFF
few	TRBV15	-	TRBJ2-3	TGTGCCACCAGCAGAGATAAGGGGGGAACGACAGATACGCAGTATTTT	CATSRDKGGTTDTQYF
-	TRBV9	-	TRBJ1-6	TGTGCCAGCAGCGCGCGGGACAATAATTCACCCCTCCACTTT	CASSARDNNSPLHF
-	TRBV4-1	-	TRBJ1-1	TGCGCCAGCAGCCAAGATCAAGGGTGGGCAATGAACACTGAAGCTTTCTTT	CASSQDQGWAMNTEAFF
many	TRBV20-1	TRBD1	TRBJ1-1	TGCAGTGCTAGAGTGGCAGGGGGCTACACTGAAGCTTTCTTT	CSARVAGGYTEAFF
once	TRBV12-3/TRBV12-4	-	TRBJ2-3	TGTGCCAGCACCTCCGGTAGGACAGATACGCAGTATTTT	CASTSGRTDTQYF
-	TRBV5-1	-	TRBJ1-6	TGCGCCAGCAGCTCCTCGGTGACAGCGAATTCACCCCTCCACTTT	CASSSSVTANSPLHF
many	TRBV2	-	TRBJ2-1	TGTGCCAGCAGTGTAGACTCCCTCGGGGAGCAGTTCTTC	CASSVDSLGEQFF
-	TRBV9	-	TRBJ2-6	TGTGCCAGCAGCGTACAGGCCGGGGCCAACGTCCTGACTTTC	CASSVQAGANVLTF
-	TRBV5-1	TRBD1	TRBJ2-1	TGCGCCAGCAGCGTGGAGCCGGGGACAGGGGGCTACAATGAGCAGTTCTTC	CASSVEPGTGGYNEQFF
many	TRBV5-1	-	TRBJ1-1	TGCGCCAGCAGCTCTACAGAGAACACTGAAGCTTTCTTT	CASSSTENTEAFF
few	TRBV19	TRBD1	TRBJ2-3	TGTGCCAGTAGTATAGATCCCGACAGGGTTGCAGATACGCAGTATTTT	CASSIDPDRVADTQYF
few	TRBV3-1	-	TRBJ2-3	TGTGCCAGCAGGCCAGGGAGCGGCAGCACAGATACGCAGTATTTT	CASRPGSGSTDTQYF
-	TRBV29-1	-	TRBJ2-3	TGCAGCGTTGACTTGACTAGTGACTCCACAGATACGCAGTATTTT	CSVDLTSDSTDTQYF
few	TRBV20-1	TRBD2	TRBJ2-3	TGCAGTGCTAGAGATGTCCTAGCGGGAGGTATAGTCGCAGATACGCAGTATTTT	CSARDVLAGGIVADTQYF
-	TRBV6-1	-	TRBJ1-5	TGTGCCACCAAGGAGGGGGGCGATCAGCCCCAGCATTTT	CATKEGGDQPQHF
few	TRBV5-1	TRBD1	TRBJ2-1	TGCGCCAGCAGCTCACAGGGGGCGATCTCAAATGAGCAGTTCTTC	CASSSQGAISNEQFF
-	TRBV9	-	TRBJ1-2	TGTGCCAGCAGCGTAGGACAGGCGGATGGCTACACCTTC	CASSVGQADGYTF
-	TRBV5-1	-	TRBJ2-1	TGCGCCAGCAGCTACGACACCGTCTACAATGAGCAGTTCTTC	CASSYDTVYNEQFF
-	TRBV3-1	-	TRBJ2-3	TGTGCCAGCAGCCAAGCAAACACAGATACGCAGTATTTT	CASSQANTDTQYF
few	TRBV5-1	TRBD1	TRBJ2-4	TGCGCCAGCAGCTCCGATCTTTTCAAGGGGGCTGGGAACATTCAGTACTTC	CASSSDLFKGAGNIQYF
-	TRBV11-2	TRBD1	TRBJ1-1	TGTGCCAGCAGCTTTGGACAACAGGGGGACACTGAAGCTTTCTTT	CASSFGQQGDTEAFF
many	TRBV20-1	TRBD2	TRBJ2-1	TGCAGTGCTAGAGTCCCCGTCTCGTCAGCGGGGGTCAATGAGCAGTTCTTC	CSARVPVSSAGVNEQFF
-	TRBV5-1	TRBD1	TRBJ1-4	TGCGCCAGCAGCTTGGGGGACAGACAAAATGAAAAACTGTTTTTT	CASSLGDRQNEKLFF
few	TRBV6-1	TRBD1	TRBJ2-2	TGTGCCAGCAGTGAAAACAGGGGGGCGAACACCGGGGAGCTGTTTTTT	CASSENRGANTGELFF